The clone carrying this TCR beta chain was counted between two and nine times. The antigen is undetermined. A multiplex PCR was run with 60 Vbeta primers and 13 Jbeta primers. Libraries were prepared by immunoSEQ multiplex PCR; TCRdb keeps only in-frame clonotypes and omits some of them. The table has 200,000 to 250,000 clones, about 86% seen once; the top ten hold around 8.3%. This specimen comes from a study of cytomegalovirus exposure and HLA in healthy donors. General study points: For cytomegalovirus status, the classifier reportedly gave diagnoses with high specificity and sensitivity.

Donors showed nominal health when sampled, although they likely had unrecorded immune exposures. CDR1 is MDHEN, CDR2 SYDVKM, per germline. This CDR3 is 13 amino acids long. Deletions cut 3 bases from V and 6 bases from J, with 12 bases between. Sequencing was done on a sample of PBMCs. The TCR sequence derives from a woman aged 55-70 years in good health and CMV-seropositive. V and J are TRBV28 and TRBJ2-7, with a tentative D call TRBD1 (5 bases). CDR3 sequence: CASSLRSRVEQYF. The CDR3 DNA follows: TGTGCCAGCAGTTTGAGAAGCAGGGTCGAGCAGTACTTC.